This entry is about one T cell receptor (beta chain). As yet, its antigen is unknown. The PCR was carried out with 60 Vbeta primers and 13 Jbeta primers. The protocol was immunoSEQ multiplex PCR, while the TCRdb copy is restricted to in-frame clones and leaves out a portion. The sample consists of about 200,000 clones, 65% to 80% of them appearing once. The data stem from a study of cytomegalovirus exposure and HLA in healthy donors. Turning to the study itself: Falling in the Caucasian-associated ancestry cluster were 81% of some 400 genotyped donors.

The CDR3 spans 13 residues. Trimming removed 2 bases at V and 6 bases at J, with 7 bases between. The V gene's germline CDR1 is MNHNY and CDR2 SVGAGI (reference sequence). Study-level findings and limits: Reports indicated that the classifier achieved high specificity and sensitivity in diagnosing cytomegalovirus status. The only immune exposure information that was available was CMV serostatus. In presence/absence analyses, roughly uniform sequencing depth across donors was assumed.

Sequenced input: PBMCs. V usage is TRBV6-6 and J usage is TRBJ1-4; no clear D gene. The receptor was derived from a woman in her twenties or thirties in good health and CMV-seropositive. As DNA, the CDR3 is TGTGCCAGCAGTTACCGGAGGGATGAAAAACTGTTTTTT. It translates to CASSYRRDEKLFF.